Given below is one TCR beta chain in context. Germline V gives CDR1 SGHRS, CDR2 YFSETQ. The CDR3 runs 14 residues. The V gene lost 0 bases and the J gene lost 7 bases, with 10 bases spanning the gap. Patients in Seattle were enrolled during active infection, then followed longitudinally. This record comes from a study of blood T cell repertoires in COVID-19. Measured with immunoSEQ multiplex PCR; TCRdb has only the in-frame clones, and not every one. This table holds approximately 150,000 clones, around four fifths found once. The specimen sequenced was peripheral blood. This clonotype was obtained from an elderly woman with COVID-19, enrolled during active disease. The chain has TRBV5-1 and TRBJ1-4; the D gene is possibly TRBD1 (5 bases). In nucleotides, the CDR3 is TGCGCCAGCAGCTTGGAGGGGAGGGGTGAAAAACTGTTTTTT. Its protein product is CASSLEGRGEKLFF.